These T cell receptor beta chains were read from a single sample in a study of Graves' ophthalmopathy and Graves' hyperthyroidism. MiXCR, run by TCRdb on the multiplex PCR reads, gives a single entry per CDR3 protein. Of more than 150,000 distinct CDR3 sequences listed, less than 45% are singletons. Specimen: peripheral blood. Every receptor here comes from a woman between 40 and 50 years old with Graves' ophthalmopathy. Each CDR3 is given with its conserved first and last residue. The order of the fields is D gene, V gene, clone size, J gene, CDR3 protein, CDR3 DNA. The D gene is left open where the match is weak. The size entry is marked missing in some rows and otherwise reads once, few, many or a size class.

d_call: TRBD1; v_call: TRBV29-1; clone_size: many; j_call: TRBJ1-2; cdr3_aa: CSVGRGGPFGYTF; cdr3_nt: TGCAGCGTTGGCAGGGGGGGCCCCTTTGGCTACACCTTC
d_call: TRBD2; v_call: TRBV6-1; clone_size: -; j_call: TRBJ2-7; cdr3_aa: CASSGTSGSDEQYF; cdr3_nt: TGTGCCAGCAGCGGGACTAGCGGGAGCGACGAGCAGTACTTC
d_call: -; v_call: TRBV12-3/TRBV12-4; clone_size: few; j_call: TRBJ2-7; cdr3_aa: CASRSGMYEQYF; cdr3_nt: TGTGCCAGCAGATCAGGGATGTACGAGCAGTACTTC
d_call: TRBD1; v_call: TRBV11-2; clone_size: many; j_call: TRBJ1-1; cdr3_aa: CASSLATGIEAFF; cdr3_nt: TGTGCCAGCAGCTTAGCGACAGGGATTGAAGCTTTCTTT
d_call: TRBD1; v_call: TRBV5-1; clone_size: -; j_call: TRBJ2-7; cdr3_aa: CASSLASGGAGYEQYF; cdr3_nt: TGCGCCAGCAGCTTGGCCTCAGGGGGCGCCGGGTACGAGCAGTACTTC
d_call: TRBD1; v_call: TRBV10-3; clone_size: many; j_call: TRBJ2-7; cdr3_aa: CASGTGTYEQYF; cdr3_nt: TGTGCCAGCGGGACAGGTACATACGAGCAGTACTTC
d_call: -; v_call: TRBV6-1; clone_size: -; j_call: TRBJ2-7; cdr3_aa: CASSEVADGYEQYF; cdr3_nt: TGTGCCAGCAGTGAGGTCGCCGACGGTTACGAGCAGTACTTC
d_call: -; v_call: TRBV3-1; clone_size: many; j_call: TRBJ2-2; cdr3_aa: CASSPSLANTGELFF; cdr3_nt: TGTGCCAGCAGCCCCTCCCTCGCGAACACCGGGGAGCTGTTTTTT
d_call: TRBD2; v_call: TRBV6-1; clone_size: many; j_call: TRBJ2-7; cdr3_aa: CASSGGLAEYEQYF; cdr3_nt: TGTGCCAGCAGTGGGGGACTAGCGGAATACGAGCAGTACTTC
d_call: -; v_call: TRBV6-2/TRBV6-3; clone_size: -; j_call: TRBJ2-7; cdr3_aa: CASSRNLGEQYF; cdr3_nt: TGTGCCAGCAGTCGAAACTTGGGGGAGCAGTACTTC
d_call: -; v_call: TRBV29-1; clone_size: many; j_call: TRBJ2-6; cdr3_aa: CSAAVGPSGANVLTF; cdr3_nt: TGCAGCGCTGCGGTAGGGCCCTCTGGGGCCAACGTCCTGACTTTC
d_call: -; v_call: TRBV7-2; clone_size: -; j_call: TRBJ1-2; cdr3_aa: CASSLALLSYGYTF; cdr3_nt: TGTGCCAGCAGCTTAGCGCTCCTCTCCTATGGCTACACCTTC
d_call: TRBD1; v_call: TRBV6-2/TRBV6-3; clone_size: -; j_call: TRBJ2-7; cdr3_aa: CASSPSRTGGKIYEQYF; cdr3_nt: TGTGCCAGCAGCCCTTCACGGACAGGGGGAAAGATCTACGAGCAGTACTTC
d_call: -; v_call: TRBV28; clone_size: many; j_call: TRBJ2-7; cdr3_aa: CASSFRTEIYEQYF; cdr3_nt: TGTGCCAGCAGTTTCAGGACAGAGATCTACGAGCAGTACTTC
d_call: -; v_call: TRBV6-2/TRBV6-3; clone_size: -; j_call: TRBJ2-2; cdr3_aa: CASNKKETGELFF; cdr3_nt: TGTGCCAGCAACAAAAAGGAGACCGGGGAGCTGTTTTTT
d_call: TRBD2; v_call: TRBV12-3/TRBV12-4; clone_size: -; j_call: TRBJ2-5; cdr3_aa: CASSLVGSGVVGETQYF; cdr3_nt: TGTGCCAGCAGTTTAGTGGGTAGCGGGGTCGTTGGGGAGACCCAGTACTTC
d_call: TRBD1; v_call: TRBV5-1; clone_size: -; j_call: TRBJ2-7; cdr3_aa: CASSPGGSTYEQYF; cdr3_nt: TGCGCCAGCAGCCCAGGGGGCTCAACCTACGAGCAGTACTTC
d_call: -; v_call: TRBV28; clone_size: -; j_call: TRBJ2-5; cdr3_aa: CASTSARVGEETQYF; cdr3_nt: TGTGCCAGCACCTCGGCGAGGGTAGGGGAAGAGACCCAGTACTTC
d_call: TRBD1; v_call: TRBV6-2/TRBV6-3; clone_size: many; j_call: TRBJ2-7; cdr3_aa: CASSYYSGTGVYEQYF; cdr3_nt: TGTGCCAGCAGTTACTATTCCGGGACAGGGGTCTACGAGCAGTACTTC